This T cell receptor (beta chain) was recorded in a study of identical twins. The study's findings and limits: Memory repertoires showed no such pattern, whereas abundant cord blood beta clonotypes carried fewer insertions.

In the case of this clonotype: The antigen is unknown.

From the 5' RACE reads, TCRdb called clonotypes with MiXCR, one entry per CDR3 protein. The sample contains approximately 1.8 million distinct CDR3 sequences, 32% of which appear only once. The germline V gene has CDR1 DFQATT and CDR2 SNEGSKA (reference sequence). This CDR3 is 13 amino acids long. The V and J ends lost 3 bases and 3 bases respectively, with 10 bases between them. This chain connects TRBV20-1 to TRBJ2-3, with D hard to call. The origin of this receptor is a newborn girl in good health. The material sequenced was cord blood. In nucleotides, the CDR3 is TGCAGTGCTAGGTATGAAGGAACAGATACGCAGTATTTT. This codes for CSARYEGTDTQYF.